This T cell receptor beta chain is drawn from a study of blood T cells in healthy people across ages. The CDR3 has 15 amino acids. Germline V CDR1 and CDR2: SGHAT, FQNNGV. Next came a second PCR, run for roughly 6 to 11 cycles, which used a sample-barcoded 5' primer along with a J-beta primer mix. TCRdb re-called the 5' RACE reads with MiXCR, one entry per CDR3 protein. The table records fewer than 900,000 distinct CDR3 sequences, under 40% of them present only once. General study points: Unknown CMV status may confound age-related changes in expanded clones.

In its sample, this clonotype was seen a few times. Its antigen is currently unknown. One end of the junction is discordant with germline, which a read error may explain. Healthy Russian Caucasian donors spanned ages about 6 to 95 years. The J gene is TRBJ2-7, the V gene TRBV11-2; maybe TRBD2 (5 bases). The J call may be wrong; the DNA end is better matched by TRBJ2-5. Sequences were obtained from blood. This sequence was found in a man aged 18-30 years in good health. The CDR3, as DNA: TGTGCCGGCAGCCCCCGTACGGGGTTCGAGGAGACCCAGTACTTC. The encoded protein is CAGSPRTGFEETQYF.